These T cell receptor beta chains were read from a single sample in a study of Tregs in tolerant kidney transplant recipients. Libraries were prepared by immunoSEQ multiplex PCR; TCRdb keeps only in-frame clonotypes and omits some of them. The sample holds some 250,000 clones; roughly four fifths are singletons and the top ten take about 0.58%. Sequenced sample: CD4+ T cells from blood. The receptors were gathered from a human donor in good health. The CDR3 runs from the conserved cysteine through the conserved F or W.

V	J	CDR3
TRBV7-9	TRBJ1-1	CASSHRTGQMMNTEAFF
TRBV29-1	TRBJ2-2	CSVEEGGTGELFF
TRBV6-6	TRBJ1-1	CASSYLNKAFF
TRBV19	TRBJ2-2	CASSSSGRGELFF
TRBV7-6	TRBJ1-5	CASSHGTGHNQPQHF
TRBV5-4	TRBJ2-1	CASYPGAGAWGEQFF
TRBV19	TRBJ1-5	CASSIWRQGKSNQPQHF
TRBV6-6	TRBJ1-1	CASSPQDRVTEAFF
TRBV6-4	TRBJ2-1	CASSVEIYNEQFF
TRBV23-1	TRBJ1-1	CASSQYFCVALGTEAFF
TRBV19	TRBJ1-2	CASSIDRGGYGYTF
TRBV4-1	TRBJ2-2	CASSRPGQATGELFF
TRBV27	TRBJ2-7	CASSFRPGGLSYEQYF
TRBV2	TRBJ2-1	CASRTGTHSYNEQFF
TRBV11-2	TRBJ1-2	CASSLNYGYTF
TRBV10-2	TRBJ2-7	CASSGGLQNLYEQYF
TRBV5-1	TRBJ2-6	CASSLSQGPGANVLTF
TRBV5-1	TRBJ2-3	CASSLKRGGGDTQYF
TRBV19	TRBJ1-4	CASSMAGYNEKLFF
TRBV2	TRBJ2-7	CASRVAGGPYEQYF
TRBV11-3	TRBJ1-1	CASSLDVNTEAFF
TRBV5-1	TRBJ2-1	CASSLMAGGQNEQFF
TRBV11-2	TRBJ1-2	CASSLTLGTPGDYGYTF
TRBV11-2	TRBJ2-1	CASSPYGPNEQFF
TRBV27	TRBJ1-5	CASRVDRRSNQPQHF
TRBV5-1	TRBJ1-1	CASTRGGNTEAFF
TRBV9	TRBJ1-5	CASSVDLSQPQHF
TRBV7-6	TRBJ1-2	CASSLDGRPGGYTF
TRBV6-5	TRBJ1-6	CASSSDRVSTLHF
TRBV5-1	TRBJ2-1	CASSLGYEQFF
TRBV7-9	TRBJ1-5	CASSLVARGRNQPQHF
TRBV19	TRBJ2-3	CATKTGASGDTQYF
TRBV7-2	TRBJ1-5	CASSSRQHQPQHF
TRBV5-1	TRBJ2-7	CASSPTSGSWYEQYF
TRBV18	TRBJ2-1	CASSPGGGRARVEQFF
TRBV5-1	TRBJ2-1	CASSLTGAPTYNEQFF
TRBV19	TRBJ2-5	CATRLVGQETQYF
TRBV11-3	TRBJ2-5	CASSSGIGETQYF
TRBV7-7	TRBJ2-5	CASSPKNARVETQYF
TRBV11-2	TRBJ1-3	CASSNRPRTDGNTIYF
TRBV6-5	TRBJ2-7	CASSEFVGLYEQYF
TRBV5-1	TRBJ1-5	CASSLAGEGRDQPQHF
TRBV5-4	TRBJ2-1	CASSLPGTGGNEQFF
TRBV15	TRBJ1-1	CATSRDPANTEAFF
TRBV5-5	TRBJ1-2	CASSLVLGQGYTF
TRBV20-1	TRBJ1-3	CSGATGNTIYF
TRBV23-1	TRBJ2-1	CASSPQRAGGLEQFF
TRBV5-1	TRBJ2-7	CASSLSRAAYEQYF
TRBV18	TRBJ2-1	CASSPPRGAGYNEQFF
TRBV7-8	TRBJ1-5	CASSARQGLSGQPQHF
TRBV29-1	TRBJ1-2	CSVGQATANYGYTF
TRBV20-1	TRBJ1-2	CSASVSYGYTF
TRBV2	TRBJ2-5	CASSEGFRGRPQETQYF